Listed below are T cell receptor beta chains from one sample, sequenced in a study of T cell repertoires in cytomegalovirus infection. Each CDR3 protein is one row after TCRdb ran MiXCR on the reads. The sample lists fewer than 550,000 distinct CDR3 sequences; about 10% were seen once. Specimen: PBMCs. Source of these receptors: a human donor in good health (CMV status not recorded). Some clones in this sample may be carry-over from other donors' samples. Both conserved end residues are part of each CDR3. Each record gives: D gene, clone size, V gene, J gene, CDR3 protein, CDR3 DNA. A D gene is named only where the DNA matches it firmly. The listing skips clone size in some rows; elsewhere it reads once, few, many or a size class.

d_gene: .
abundance: many
v_gene: TRBV6-1
j_gene: TRBJ1-1
CDR3aa: CASIPGLDTEAFF
CDR3nt: TGTGCCAGCATCCCGGGCCTCGACACTGAAGCTTTCTTT

d_gene: TRBD2
abundance: few
v_gene: TRBV5-4
j_gene: TRBJ2-5
CDR3aa: CASRLAGGKWETQYF
CDR3nt: TGTGCCAGCAGACTAGCGGGGGGGAAGTGGGAGACCCAGTACTTC

d_gene: .
abundance: few
v_gene: TRBV5-4
j_gene: TRBJ1-1
CDR3aa: CASSFENRPNTEAFF
CDR3nt: TGTGCCAGCAGCTTTGAGAACAGGCCGAACACTGAAGCTTTCTTT

d_gene: .
abundance: few
v_gene: TRBV27
j_gene: TRBJ1-1
CDR3aa: CASSLSPSSTDTEAFF
CDR3nt: TGTGCCAGCAGTCTATCCCCTTCGAGCACGGACACTGAAGCTTTCTTT

d_gene: .
abundance: .
v_gene: TRBV23-1
j_gene: TRBJ1-5
CDR3aa: CASSRATFRQPQHF
CDR3nt: TGCGCCAGCAGTCGGGCGACTTTTCGGCAGCCCCAGCATTTT

d_gene: TRBD1
abundance: many
v_gene: TRBV12-5
j_gene: TRBJ1-1
CDR3aa: CASGLADRRTEAFF
CDR3nt: TGTGCTAGTGGTTTGGCGGACAGGAGAACTGAAGCTTTCTTT

d_gene: TRBD2
abundance: many
v_gene: TRBV7-9
j_gene: TRBJ2-2
CDR3aa: CASSSGLAFGELFF
CDR3nt: TGTGCCAGCAGCTCCGGACTAGCGTTCGGGGAGCTGTTTTTT

d_gene: .
abundance: many
v_gene: TRBV4-1
j_gene: TRBJ1-3
CDR3aa: CASSREMDSHSFVSGNTIYF
CDR3nt: TGCGCCAGCAGCCGGGAGATGGACAGTCATTCATTCGTCTCTGGAAACACCATATATTTT

d_gene: .
abundance: many
v_gene: TRBV9
j_gene: TRBJ1-5
CDR3aa: CASSPEGLNQPQHF
CDR3nt: TGTGCCAGCAGCCCGGAAGGGCTGAATCAGCCCCAGCATTTT

d_gene: .
abundance: many
v_gene: TRBV28
j_gene: TRBJ1-1
CDR3aa: CASSLNLNTEAFF
CDR3nt: TGTGCCAGCAGTTTAAACTTGAACACTGAAGCTTTCTTT

d_gene: .
abundance: few
v_gene: TRBV5-6
j_gene: TRBJ2-2
CDR3aa: CASSLYPEAANGELFF
CDR3nt: TGTGCCAGCAGCTTGTATCCCGAGGCTGCTAACGGGGAGCTGTTTTTT

d_gene: .
abundance: few
v_gene: TRBV5-1
j_gene: TRBJ2-5
CDR3aa: CASSYGTGNQETQYF
CDR3nt: TGCGCCAGCAGCTATGGGACCGGGAACCAAGAGACCCAGTACTTC

d_gene: TRBD1
abundance: .
v_gene: TRBV18
j_gene: TRBJ1-5
CDR3aa: CASSPNRGHNQPQHF
CDR3nt: TGTGCCAGCTCACCGAACAGGGGCCACAATCAGCCCCAGCATTTT

d_gene: TRBD1
abundance: .
v_gene: TRBV3-1
j_gene: TRBJ1-1
CDR3aa: CASSLSGGQGEAFF
CDR3nt: TGTGCCAGCAGCCTCTCAGGGGGACAGGGAGAAGCTTTCTTT

d_gene: .
abundance: .
v_gene: TRBV18
j_gene: TRBJ1-5
CDR3aa: CASSLYSGDTNQPQHF
CDR3nt: TGTGCCAGCTCACTTTACAGCGGGGACACCAATCAGCCCCAGCATTTT

d_gene: .
abundance: .
v_gene: TRBV6-8
j_gene: TRBJ1-1
CDR3aa: CASSYTTGKAFF
CDR3nt: TGTGCCAGCAGTTACACTACAGGGAAGGCTTTCTTT

d_gene: TRBD1
abundance: .
v_gene: TRBV27
j_gene: TRBJ1-2
CDR3aa: CASSLGTGEFYGYTF
CDR3nt: TGTGCCAGCAGTTTAGGGACAGGGGAGTTTTATGGCTACACCTTC

d_gene: .
abundance: many
v_gene: TRBV2
j_gene: TRBJ2-1
CDR3aa: CASSGTDYNEQFF
CDR3nt: TGTGCCAGCAGTGGGACGGATTACAATGAGCAGTTCTTC

d_gene: .
abundance: many
v_gene: TRBV20-1
j_gene: TRBJ1-1
CDR3aa: CSARGGRSGTEAFF
CDR3nt: TGCAGTGCTCGAGGAGGCAGGTCGGGCACTGAAGCTTTCTTT

d_gene: TRBD1
abundance: many
v_gene: TRBV7-8
j_gene: TRBJ1-5
CDR3aa: CASSLASGGQPQHF
CDR3nt: TGTGCCAGCAGCTTAGCGTCAGGGGGTCAGCCCCAGCATTTT

d_gene: TRBD1
abundance: many
v_gene: TRBV7-2
j_gene: TRBJ1-6
CDR3aa: CASSFGQGSGSPLHF
CDR3nt: TGTGCCAGCAGCTTTGGACAGGGCAGTGGGTCACCCCTCCACTTT

d_gene: TRBD1
abundance: .
v_gene: TRBV5-6
j_gene: TRBJ1-2
CDR3aa: CASSAGGGTNYGYTF
CDR3nt: TGTGCCAGCTCGGCAGGGGGCGGTACTAACTATGGCTACACCTTC

d_gene: .
abundance: few
v_gene: TRBV5-5
j_gene: TRBJ2-3
CDR3aa: CASSWQEATDTQYF
CDR3nt: TGTGCCAGCAGTTGGCAGGAGGCAACAGATACGCAGTATTTT

d_gene: .
abundance: many
v_gene: TRBV6-6
j_gene: TRBJ2-7
CDR3aa: CASRDREDEQYF
CDR3nt: TGTGCCAGCAGAGACAGGGAGGACGAGCAGTACTTC

d_gene: .
abundance: .
v_gene: TRBV7-9
j_gene: TRBJ1-4
CDR3aa: CASSWSNRHPITTTNEKLFF
CDR3nt: TGTGCCAGCAGCTGGTCAAACCGGCACCCGATAACTACAACTAATGAAAAACTGTTTTTT

d_gene: TRBD1
abundance: few
v_gene: TRBV6-6
j_gene: TRBJ2-1
CDR3aa: CASSYSARRRDRGLGEQFF
CDR3nt: TGTGCCAGCAGTTACTCGGCAAGAAGACGGGACAGGGGGCTAGGTGAGCAGTTCTTC

d_gene: .
abundance: many
v_gene: TRBV6-1
j_gene: TRBJ2-7
CDR3aa: CASRGLVVSYEQYF
CDR3nt: TGTGCCAGCAGGGGCCTGGTGGTCTCCTACGAGCAGTACTTC

d_gene: TRBD1
abundance: few
v_gene: TRBV20-1
j_gene: TRBJ1-2
CDR3aa: CSARDYGDRGLMGYTF
CDR3nt: TGCAGTGCTAGAGATTACGGGGACAGGGGGCTAATGGGCTACACCTTC

d_gene: .
abundance: .
v_gene: TRBV20-1
j_gene: TRBJ2-7
CDR3aa: CSAILKGRPYEQYF
CDR3nt: TGCAGTGCTATTCTCAAGGGGCGCCCCTACGAGCAGTACTTC

d_gene: TRBD2
abundance: few
v_gene: TRBV10-3
j_gene: TRBJ2-5
CDR3aa: CAISDSSGGETQYF
CDR3nt: TGTGCCATCAGTGATTCTAGCGGGGGGGAGACCCAGTACTTC

d_gene: .
abundance: many
v_gene: TRBV12-3/TRBV12-4
j_gene: TRBJ2-5
CDR3aa: CASSPARGQGETQYF
CDR3nt: TGTGCCAGCAGTCCGGCCCGGGGGCAGGGAGAGACCCAGTACTTC

d_gene: .
abundance: many
v_gene: TRBV6-1
j_gene: TRBJ2-5
CDR3aa: CASSIPGREETQYF
CDR3nt: TGTGCCAGCAGCATCCCGGGCAGAGAAGAGACCCAGTACTTC

d_gene: .
abundance: few
v_gene: TRBV28
j_gene: TRBJ1-5
CDR3aa: CAISRSQGKNQPQHF
CDR3nt: TGTGCCATCAGCCGCTCTCAGGGGAAAAATCAGCCCCAGCATTTT

d_gene: .
abundance: many
v_gene: TRBV11-3
j_gene: TRBJ2-3
CDR3aa: CASSLEGSSTQYF
CDR3nt: TGTGCCAGCAGCTTAGAAGGGAGTAGTACGCAGTATTTT

d_gene: .
abundance: many
v_gene: TRBV12-3/TRBV12-4
j_gene: TRBJ1-1
CDR3aa: CASSLGGAQSEAFF
CDR3nt: TGTGCCAGCAGTTTAGGGGGGGCGCAATCTGAAGCTTTCTTT

d_gene: .
abundance: many
v_gene: TRBV19
j_gene: TRBJ1-1
CDR3aa: CASSIGERELNTEAFF
CDR3nt: TGTGCCAGTAGTATAGGAGAAAGGGAGCTGAACACTGAAGCTTTCTTT

d_gene: .
abundance: many
v_gene: TRBV7-2
j_gene: TRBJ2-3
CDR3aa: CASSVLGGMTDTQYF
CDR3nt: TGTGCCAGCAGCGTTCTGGGCGGGATGACAGATACGCAGTATTTT

d_gene: TRBD1
abundance: many
v_gene: TRBV7-2
j_gene: TRBJ1-1
CDR3aa: CASSLAGRTGSMNTEAFF
CDR3nt: TGTGCCAGCAGCTTGGCCGGTAGGACAGGGAGTATGAACACTGAAGCTTTCTTT

d_gene: TRBD1
abundance: many
v_gene: TRBV7-8
j_gene: TRBJ1-4
CDR3aa: CASSLASGQGELHSREKLFF
CDR3nt: TGTGCCAGCAGCTTAGCATCGGGACAGGGGGAGCTCCACTCCCGTGAAAAACTGTTTTTT

d_gene: .
abundance: many
v_gene: TRBV7-3
j_gene: TRBJ1-6
CDR3aa: CASSLGRGWNSPLHF
CDR3nt: TGTGCCAGCAGCTTAGGTCGAGGTTGGAATTCACCCCTCCACTTT

d_gene: .
abundance: many
v_gene: TRBV24-1
j_gene: TRBJ2-3
CDR3aa: CATSDIGQEQYF
CDR3nt: TGTGCCACCAGTGACATTGGACAAGAGCAGTATTTT

d_gene: TRBD1
abundance: many
v_gene: TRBV3-1
j_gene: TRBJ1-1
CDR3aa: CASSQVRLRQGNTEAFF
CDR3nt: TGTGCCAGCAGCCAAGTAAGGCTTAGACAGGGAAACACTGAAGCTTTCTTT

d_gene: TRBD2
abundance: few
v_gene: TRBV28
j_gene: TRBJ2-3
CDR3aa: CASSSLAGGPADTQYF
CDR3nt: TGTGCCAGCAGTTCCTTAGCGGGAGGGCCCGCAGATACGCAGTATTTT

d_gene: TRBD1
abundance: many
v_gene: TRBV28
j_gene: TRBJ1-3
CDR3aa: CATNGQGPGNTIYF
CDR3nt: TGTGCCACCAACGGACAGGGCCCTGGAAACACCATATATTTT

d_gene: TRBD2
abundance: few
v_gene: TRBV28
j_gene: TRBJ2-2
CDR3aa: CASSFLAENTGELFF
CDR3nt: TGTGCCAGCAGTTTCCTAGCGGAGAACACCGGGGAGCTGTTTTTT